These T cell receptor beta chains were read from a single sample in a study of cytomegalovirus exposure and HLA in healthy donors. The protocol was immunoSEQ multiplex PCR, while the TCRdb copy is restricted to in-frame clones and leaves out a portion. The data show 60,000 to 90,000 clones, around three quarters seen once. Sequencing was performed on PBMCs. These receptors were collected from a woman aged 45-65 years in good health and CMV-seropositive. The CDR3 runs from the conserved cysteine through the conserved F or W. The order of the fields is clone size, V gene, D gene, J gene, CDR3 protein, CDR3 DNA. A D gene is named only where the DNA matches it firmly. Some rows mark clone size as missing; the rest say once, few, many or name a class of expanded clone.

>-|TRBV28|-|TRBJ1-2
CASNTPFLGSRREYGYTF
TGTGCCAGCAACACTCCTTTCCTCGGGTCACGAAGAGAGTATGGCTACACCTTC
>-|TRBV11-2|TRBD1|TRBJ1-2
CASSFSGGSGYTF
TGTGCCAGCAGCTTCTCAGGGGGAAGCGGCTACACCTTC
>-|TRBV4-3|-|TRBJ2-2
CASSQDLRGTGELFF
TGCGCCAGCAGCCAAGATTTAAGGGGAACCGGGGAGCTGTTTTTT
>-|TRBV5-4|TRBD1|TRBJ1-2
CASSMDRIANYGYTF
TGTGCCAGCAGCATGGACAGGATAGCTAACTATGGCTACACCTTC
>-|TRBV7-2|TRBD1|TRBJ1-1
CASSLEQGRPFF
TGTGCCAGCAGCTTAGAACAGGGGAGGCCTTTCTTT
>-|TRBV6-5|TRBD2|TRBJ2-5
CASSSTSVETQYF
TGTGCCAGCAGTTCAACTAGCGTAGAGACCCAGTACTTC
>-|TRBV2|-|TRBJ2-5
CASSDRVLRPTQYF
TGTGCCAGCAGTGACAGGGTCCTCAGGCCGACCCAGTACTTC
>once|TRBV19|-|TRBJ1-1
CASSEGAVPEAFF
TGTGCCAGTAGTGAGGGCGCGGTCCCTGAAGCTTTCTTT
>-|TRBV11-2|TRBD2|TRBJ2-2
CASSLGLAGMLRTGELFF
TGTGCCAGCAGCTTAGGACTAGCGGGGATGTTACGGACCGGGGAGCTGTTTTTT
>few|TRBV4-1|-|TRBJ2-5
CASSPGITNQETQYF
TGCGCCAGCAGCCCAGGAATCACAAATCAAGAGACCCAGTACTTC
>-|TRBV6-6|-|TRBJ2-7
CASSPQGYEQYF
TGTGCCAGCAGTCCTCAGGGTTACGAGCAGTACTTC
>-|TRBV5-1|TRBD2|TRBJ2-5
CASRPTSASNQETQYF
TGCGCCAGCAGACCAACTAGCGCCTCCAACCAAGAGACCCAGTACTTC
>-|TRBV4-3|-|TRBJ2-7
CASSQDGPGGEQYF
TGCGCCAGCAGCCAAGATGGACCAGGAGGCGAGCAGTACTTC
>-|TRBV27|-|TRBJ1-1
CASSLNQGGTEAFF
TGTGCCAGCAGTTTAAATCAGGGAGGGACTGAAGCTTTCTTT
>-|TRBV7-8|-|TRBJ1-5
CASTGPHINQPQHF
TGTGCCAGTACAGGGCCCCATATCAATCAGCCCCAGCATTTT
>-|TRBV6-6|TRBD1|TRBJ1-5
CASSLQGASQPQHF
TGTGCCAGCAGTCTACAGGGGGCATCTCAGCCCCAGCATTTT
>-|TRBV30|TRBD2|TRBJ2-1
CAWSVVSAGDNEQFF
TGTGCCTGGAGTGTGGTATCCGCGGGGGACAATGAGCAGTTCTTC
>-|TRBV5-4|-|TRBJ2-5
CASSLDTKETQYF
TGTGCCAGCAGCTTGGACACTAAAGAGACCCAGTACTTC
>-|TRBV25-1|-|TRBJ1-4
CAPWHEKLFF
TGTGCCCCTTGGCATGAAAAACTGTTTTTT
>few|TRBV7-6|TRBD2|TRBJ2-3
CASSLSLTSGIGTDTQYF
TGTGCCAGCAGCTTAAGTCTCACTAGCGGGATAGGTACAGATACGCAGTATTTT
>-|TRBV5-1|-|TRBJ2-7
CASSLAETPYEQYF
TGCGCCAGCAGCTTGGCGGAGACCCCCTACGAGCAGTACTTC
>-|TRBV7-2|-|TRBJ1-1
CASSLGWRWAEAFF
TGTGCCAGCAGTCTAGGTTGGAGGTGGGCTGAAGCTTTCTTT
>-|TRBV29-1|-|TRBJ1-2
CSVLNRPKDSQRGYGYTF
TGCAGCGTTCTTAACAGGCCTAAGGACAGCCAAAGGGGCTATGGCTACACCTTC
>-|TRBV5-1|TRBD1|TRBJ1-1
CASSLDPQGVNTEAFF
TGCGCCAGCAGCTTGGACCCACAGGGGGTGAACACTGAAGCTTTCTTT
>-|TRBV7-2|-|TRBJ1-5
CASSSGVGQPQHF
TGTGCCAGCAGCTCGGGGGTAGGGCAGCCCCAGCATTTT
>-|TRBV19|TRBD1|TRBJ1-1
CASQTGGGTRNTEAFF
TGTGCCAGTCAGACAGGGGGGGGTACTCGGAACACTGAAGCTTTCTTT
>-|TRBV6-5|TRBD1|TRBJ2-7
CASSGADRATYEQYF
TGTGCCAGCAGCGGGGCCGACAGGGCGACCTACGAGCAGTACTTC
>-|TRBV27|-|TRBJ1-2
CASRPQGGGGYTF
TGTGCCAGCAGACCTCAGGGAGGGGGAGGCTACACCTTC
>-|TRBV30|-|TRBJ2-1
CAWTPAGPYNEQFF
TGTGCCTGGACTCCGGCAGGGCCCTACAATGAGCAGTTCTTC
>-|TRBV4-2|TRBD2|TRBJ2-2
CASSHVTWGGGSGELFF
TGTGCCAGCAGCCACGTGACCTGGGGCGGGGGGTCCGGGGAGCTGTTTTTT
>-|TRBV19|TRBD2|TRBJ2-5
CASSILAGGKETQYF
TGTGCCAGTAGTATCTTGGCGGGGGGAAAAGAGACCCAGTACTTC
>-|TRBV7-2|TRBD2|TRBJ2-7
CASSLERTSGSRREQYF
TGTGCCAGCAGCTTAGAGAGGACTAGCGGGAGTCGGAGGGAGCAGTACTTC
>-|TRBV5-1|TRBD2|TRBJ2-2
CASSVSSGGFLNTGELFF
TGCGCCAGCAGTGTTTCTAGCGGGGGGTTCCTGAACACCGGGGAGCTGTTTTTT
>once|TRBV6-5|-|TRBJ2-1
CASTGQYNEQFF
TGTGCCAGCACTGGACAGTACAATGAGCAGTTCTTC
>few|TRBV27|-|TRBJ2-7
CASFSSGGGPYEQYF
TGTGCCAGCTTTAGCTCCGGCGGAGGCCCCTACGAGCAGTACTTC
>-|TRBV5-1|-|TRBJ2-1
CASSLVSRSNEQFF
TGCGCCAGCAGCTTGGTTTCCCGGAGCAATGAGCAGTTCTTC
>-|TRBV9|TRBD1|TRBJ2-3
CASSGGQGASDTQYF
TGTGCCAGCAGCGGAGGGCAGGGGGCGTCAGATACGCAGTATTTT